This T cell receptor (beta chain) is from a study of blood T cell repertoires in COVID-19. Study details: The origin of the acute and convalescent COVID-19 samples was the United States, Italy and Spain. In each case, the material was cDNA or gDNA derived from T cells, B-cell-depleted T cells, or PBMCs.

How the authors handled the data: Scientists estimated how many nucleated cells there were by amplifying reference gene primers. Produced via immunoSEQ multiplex PCR; TCRdb's table is partial and in-frame only. The D gene and trimming were derived from the DNA, and the V and J assignments and clone size from that table. The sample consists of 170,000 or so clones, around nine tenths of them appearing once. V lost 4 bases and J lost 0; bases outside the gene matches: 11. The CDR3 is 19 amino acids. Concerning this clone: Other DNA sequences in the same sample also yield this CDR3.

The chain links TRBV5-3 to TRBJ1-5, with 12 bases aligning to TRBD1. TRBV5-3 qualifies as an ORF whose function is uncertain. The clonotype was recovered from a woman younger than 35 who had recovered from COVID-19. The sequencing sample was made of peripheral blood. CDR3 amino acids: CARSGGGTGGRYSNQPQHF. In DNA, the CDR3 is TGTGCCAGAAGCGGGGGTGGGACAGGGGGCCGGTATAGCAATCAGCCCCAGCATTTT.